Following are 3 T cell receptor beta chains from one sample sequenced in a study of T cells in localized non-small cell lung cancer. Profiled with immunoSEQ multiplex PCR; TCRdb holds only in-frame clones, not every one. Of around 130,000 clones listed, approximately 88% were seen once; the top ten hold around 1.7%. The specimen was peripheral blood, collected before any cancer treatment. All receptors come from a female donor over 55 with stage I lung adenocarcinoma.

The rearrangement uses TRBV30 and TRBJ2-1, with no clear D. CDR1 is GTSNPN, CDR2 SVGIG, per germline (reference sequence). The ends were cut back, 4 bases at V and 6 bases at J, with 7 bases in the middle. The CDR3 consists of 11 residues. The CDR3 protein is CAWTRSNEQFF. CDR3 DNA: TGTGCCTGGACACGGAGCAATGAGCAGTTCTTC.

The CDR3 here is CASSEISTPHTEAFF. The DNA for the CDR3 is TGTGCCAGCAGTGAAATCTCGACACCACACACTGAAGCTTTCTTT. This chain joins TRBV6-1 and TRBJ1-1; D not resolved. Germline V CDR1 and CDR2: MNHNS, SASEGT. V lost 2 bases and J 3 bases, leaving 13 bases between the germline ends. CDR3 length: 15 amino acids.

The chain links TRBV5-1 to TRBJ2-5, with 7 nucleotides matching TRBD2. V shed 3 bases and J 4 bases; nucleotides not matched to a gene: 9. The CDR3 is 15 residues long. Germline CDR1 SGHRS, CDR2 YFSETQ. DNA of the CDR3: TGCGCCAGCAGCTCCAATACCGCGGGAGTAGAGACCCAGTACTTC. Encoded protein: CASSSNTAGVETQYF.